This TCR beta chain derives from a study of T cells in Graves' hyperthyroidism and ophthalmopathy. Germline CDR1 and CDR2: SGHRS and YFSETQ. Deletions cut 1 base from V and 4 bases from J, with 11 bases between. The CDR3 totals 14 residues. Amplification of TCR beta CDR3 regions used RNA as the template. The HTBI set primed first-round TCR CDR3 RT-PCR. TCRdb reanalysed the multiplex PCR reads using MiXCR and keeps one entry per CDR3 protein. Of about 840,000 distinct CDR3 sequences in the sample, 38% were seen once. Lactation, pregnancy, other autoimmune disease or uncontrolled infection led to exclusion of patients.

This chain uses TRBV5-1 with TRBJ2-5; no reliable D call. The sample consisted of blood. The receptor was isolated from a man between 18 and 29 years old with Graves' hyperthyroidism. The CDR3 is CASSLPTVGETQYF. Here the CDR3 DNA reads TGCGCCAGCAGCTTGCCTACCGTAGGAGAGACCCAGTACTTC.